This T cell receptor beta chain emerged from a study of T cell responses to AZD1222 COVID-19 vaccine. Data came from immunoSEQ multiplex PCR; TCRdb stores just in-frame clones and leaves some out. The sample has over 85,000 clones, roughly 90% seen once; the top ten hold 15% to 20%. CDR1 and CDR2 (germline): WSHSY, SAAADI. The length of the CDR3 is 13 residues. V was shortened by 4 bases and J by 0 bases, with 6 bases between the two germline ends. This chain connects TRBV10-2 to TRBJ1-1, with D possibly TRBD1 on 5 matching bases. This TCR was sampled from an adult who received the AZD1222 COVID-19 vaccine. The specimen comprised peripheral blood, sampled 28 days after the second AZD1222 dose. CDR3 in amino acids: CASSGQLNTEAFF. The CDR3 DNA reads TGCGCCAGCAGTGGACAGCTGAACACTGAAGCTTTCTTT.